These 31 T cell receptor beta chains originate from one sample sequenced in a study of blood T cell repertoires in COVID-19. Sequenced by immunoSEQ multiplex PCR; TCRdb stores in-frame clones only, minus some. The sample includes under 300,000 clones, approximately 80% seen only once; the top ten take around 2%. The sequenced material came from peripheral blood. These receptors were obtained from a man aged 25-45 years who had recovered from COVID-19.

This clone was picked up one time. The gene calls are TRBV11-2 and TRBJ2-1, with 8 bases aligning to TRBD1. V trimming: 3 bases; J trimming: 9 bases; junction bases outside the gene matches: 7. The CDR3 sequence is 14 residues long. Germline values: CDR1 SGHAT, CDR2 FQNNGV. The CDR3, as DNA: TGTGCCAGCAGCTTGGAGCCAGGGGGCGGTGAGCAGTTCTTC. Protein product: CASSLEPGGGEQFF.

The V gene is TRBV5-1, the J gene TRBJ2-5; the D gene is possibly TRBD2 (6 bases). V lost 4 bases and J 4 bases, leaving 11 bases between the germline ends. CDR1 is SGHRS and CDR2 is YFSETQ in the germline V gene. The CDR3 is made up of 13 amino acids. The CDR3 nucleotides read TGCGCCAGCAGCCGAGCGGGCCCAGAGACCCAGTACTTC. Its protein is CASSRAGPETQYF.

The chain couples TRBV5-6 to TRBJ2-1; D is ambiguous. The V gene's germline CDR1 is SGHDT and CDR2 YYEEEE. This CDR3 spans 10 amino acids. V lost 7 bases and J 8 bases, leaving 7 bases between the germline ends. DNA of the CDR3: TGTGCCAGCGGCATATATGAGCAGTTCTTC. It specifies CASGIYEQFF. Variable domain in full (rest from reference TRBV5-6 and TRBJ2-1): DAGVTQSPTHLIKTRGQQVTLRCSPKSGHDTVSWYQQALGQGPQFIFQYYEEEERQRGNFPDRFSGHQFPNYSSELNVNALLLGDSALYLCASGIYEQFFGPGTRLTVL.

CDR3 DNA sequence: TGTGCCAGCAGCAAGATGACAGGGTTGGGCACCGGGGAGCTGTTTTTT. Translation gives CASSKMTGLGTGELFF. The V gene is TRBV11-3, the J gene TRBJ2-2, with 7 bases matching TRBD1. CDR1 and CDR2 (germline): SGHNT, YENEEA. Germline trimming cut 5 bases from V and 4 bases from J; bases unmatched to any gene: 10. The CDR3 spans 16 residues.

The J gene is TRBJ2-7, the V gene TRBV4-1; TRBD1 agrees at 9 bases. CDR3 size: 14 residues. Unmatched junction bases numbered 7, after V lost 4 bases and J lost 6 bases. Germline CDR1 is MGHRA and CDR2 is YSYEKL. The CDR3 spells CASSPGQGSIEQYF. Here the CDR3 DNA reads TGCGCCAGCAGCCCGGGACAGGGATCAATCGAGCAGTACTTC.

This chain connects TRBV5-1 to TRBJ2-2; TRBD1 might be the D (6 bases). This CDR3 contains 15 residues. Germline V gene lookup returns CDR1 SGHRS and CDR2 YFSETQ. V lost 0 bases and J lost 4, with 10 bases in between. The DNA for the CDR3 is TGCGCCAGCAGCTTGGGGACAGATGCCACCGGGGAGCTGTTTTTT. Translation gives CASSLGTDATGELFF.

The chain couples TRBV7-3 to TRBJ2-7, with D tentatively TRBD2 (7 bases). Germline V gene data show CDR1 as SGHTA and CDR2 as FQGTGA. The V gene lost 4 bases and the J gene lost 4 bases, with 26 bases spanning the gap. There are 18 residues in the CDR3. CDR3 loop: CASSYKGRRGHRLYEQYV. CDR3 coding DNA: TGTGCCAGCAGCTACAAAGGGCGGCGGGGGCACCGTTTATACGAGCAGTACGTC.

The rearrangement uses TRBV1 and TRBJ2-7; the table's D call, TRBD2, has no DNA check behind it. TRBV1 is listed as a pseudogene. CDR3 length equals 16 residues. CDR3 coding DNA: TGCACCAGCAGCCAAGATAAGGCTAGCTCAGGCTACGAGCAGTACGTC. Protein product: CTSSQDKASSGYEQYV.

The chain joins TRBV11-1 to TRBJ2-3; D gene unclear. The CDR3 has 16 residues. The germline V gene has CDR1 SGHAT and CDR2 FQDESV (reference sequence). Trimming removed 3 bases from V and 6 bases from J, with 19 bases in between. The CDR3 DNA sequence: TGTGCCAGCAGCTTGGAGCTAACATTGGCCCTGGATACGCAGTATTTT. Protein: CASSLELTLALDTQYF.

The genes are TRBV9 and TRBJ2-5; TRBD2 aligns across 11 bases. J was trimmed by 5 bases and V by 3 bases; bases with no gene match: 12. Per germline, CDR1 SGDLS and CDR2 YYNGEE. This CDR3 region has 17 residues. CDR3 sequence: CASSAYSGGAVGETQYF. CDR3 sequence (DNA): TGTGCCAGCAGCGCATATAGCGGGGGGGCCGTTGGGGAGACCCAGTACTTC.

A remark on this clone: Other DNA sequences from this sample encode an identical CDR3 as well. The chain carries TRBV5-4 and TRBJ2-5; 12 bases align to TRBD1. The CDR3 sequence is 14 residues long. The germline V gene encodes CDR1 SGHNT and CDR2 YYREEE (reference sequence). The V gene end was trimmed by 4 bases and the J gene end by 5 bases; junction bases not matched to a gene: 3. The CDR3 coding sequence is TGTGCCAGCAGCCGGGACAGGGGGCGTGAGACCCAGTACTTC. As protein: CASSRDRGRETQYF.

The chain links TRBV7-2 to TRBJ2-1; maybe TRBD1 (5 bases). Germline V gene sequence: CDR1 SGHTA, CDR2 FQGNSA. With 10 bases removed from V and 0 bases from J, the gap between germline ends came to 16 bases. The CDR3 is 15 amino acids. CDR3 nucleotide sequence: TGTGCCACACAGAACAGGCCCAGCTCCTACAATGAGCAGTTCTTC. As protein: CATQNRPSSYNEQFF.

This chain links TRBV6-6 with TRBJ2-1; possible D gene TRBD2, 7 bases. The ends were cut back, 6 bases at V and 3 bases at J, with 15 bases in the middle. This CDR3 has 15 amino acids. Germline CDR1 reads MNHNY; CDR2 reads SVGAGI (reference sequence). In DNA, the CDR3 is TGTGCCAGCAGAATACGGGGGGCCCTCTACAATGAGCAGTTCTTC. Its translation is CASRIRGALYNEQFF.

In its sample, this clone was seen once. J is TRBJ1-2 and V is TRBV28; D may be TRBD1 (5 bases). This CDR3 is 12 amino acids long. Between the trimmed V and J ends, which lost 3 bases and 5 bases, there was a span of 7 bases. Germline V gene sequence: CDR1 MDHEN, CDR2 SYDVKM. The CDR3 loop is CASSLTEYGYTF. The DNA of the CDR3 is TGTGCCAGCAGTTTGACAGAGTATGGCTACACCTTC.

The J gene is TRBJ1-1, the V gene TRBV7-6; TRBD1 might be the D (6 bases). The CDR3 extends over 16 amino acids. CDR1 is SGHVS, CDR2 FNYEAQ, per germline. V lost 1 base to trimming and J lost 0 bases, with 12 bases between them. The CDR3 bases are TGTGCCAGCAGCTTAGGGTCGACAGGAGTGAACACTGAAGCTTTCTTT. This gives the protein CASSLGSTGVNTEAFF.

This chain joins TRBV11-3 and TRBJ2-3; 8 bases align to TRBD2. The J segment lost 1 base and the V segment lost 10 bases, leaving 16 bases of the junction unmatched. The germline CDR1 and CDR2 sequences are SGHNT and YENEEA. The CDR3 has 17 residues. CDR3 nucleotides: TGTGCCACCTCCTGGAGCGGGGGATCTTTAGGCACAGATACGCAGTATTTT. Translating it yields CATSWSGGSLGTDTQYF.

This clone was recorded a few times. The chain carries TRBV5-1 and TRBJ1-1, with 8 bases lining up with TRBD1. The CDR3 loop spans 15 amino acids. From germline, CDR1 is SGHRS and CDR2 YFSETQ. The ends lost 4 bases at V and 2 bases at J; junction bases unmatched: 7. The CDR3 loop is CASSMDRAANTEAFF. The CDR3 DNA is TGCGCCAGCAGCATGGACAGGGCTGCCAACACTGAAGCTTTCTTT.

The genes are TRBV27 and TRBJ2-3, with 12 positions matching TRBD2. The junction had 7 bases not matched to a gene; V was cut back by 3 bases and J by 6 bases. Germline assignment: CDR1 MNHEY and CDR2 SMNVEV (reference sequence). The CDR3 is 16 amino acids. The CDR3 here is CASSLSLAGGSDTQYF. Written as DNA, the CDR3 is TGTGCCAGCAGTTTGTCACTAGCGGGGGGATCGGATACGCAGTATTTT.

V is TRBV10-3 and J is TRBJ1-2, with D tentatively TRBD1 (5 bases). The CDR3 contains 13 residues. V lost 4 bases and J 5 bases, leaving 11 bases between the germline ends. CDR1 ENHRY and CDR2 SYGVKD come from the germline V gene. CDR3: CAISAGLEYGYTF. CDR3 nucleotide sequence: TGTGCCATCAGTGCGGGACTAGAATATGGCTACACCTTC.

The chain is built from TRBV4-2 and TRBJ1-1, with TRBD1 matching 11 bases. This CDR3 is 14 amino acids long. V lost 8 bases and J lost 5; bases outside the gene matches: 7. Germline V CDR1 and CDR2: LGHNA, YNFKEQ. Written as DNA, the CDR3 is TGTGCCAGCGGTTCCGGGACAGGGGGGACTGAAGCTTTCTTT. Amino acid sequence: CASGSGTGGTEAFF.

The CDR3 sequence is CASKLVQQETQYF. CDR3 bases: TGTGCCAGCAAGTTGGTACAGCAAGAGACCCAGTACTTC. This chain links TRBV28 with TRBJ2-5, with unresolved D. Germline V gene data show CDR1 as MDHEN and CDR2 as SYDVKM. The CDR3 contains 13 residues. Trimming took off 7 bases at V and 2 bases at J, with 11 bases between the two ends.

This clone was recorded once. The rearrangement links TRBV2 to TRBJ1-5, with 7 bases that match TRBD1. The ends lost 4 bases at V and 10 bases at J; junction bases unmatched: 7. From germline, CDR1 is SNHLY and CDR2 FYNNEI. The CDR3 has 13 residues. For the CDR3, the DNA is TGTGCCAGCAGTGGAGGGGGCCGAGGTCCCCAGCATTTT. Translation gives CASSGGGRGPQHF.

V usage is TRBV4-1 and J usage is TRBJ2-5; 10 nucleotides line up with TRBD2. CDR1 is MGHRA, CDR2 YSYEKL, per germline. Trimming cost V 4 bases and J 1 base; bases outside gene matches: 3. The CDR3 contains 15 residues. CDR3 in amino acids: CASSRSGGLQETQYF. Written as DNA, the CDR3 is TGCGCCAGCAGCCGTAGCGGGGGGCTCCAAGAGACCCAGTACTTC.

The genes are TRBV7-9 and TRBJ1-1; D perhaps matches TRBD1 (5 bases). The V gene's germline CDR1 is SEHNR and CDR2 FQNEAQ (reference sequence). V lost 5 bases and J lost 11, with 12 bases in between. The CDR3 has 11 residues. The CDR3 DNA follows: TGTGCCAGCAGCCCGGACAAATTGGCTTTCTTT. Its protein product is CASSPDKLAFF. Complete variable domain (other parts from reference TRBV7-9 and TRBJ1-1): DTGVSQNPRHKITKRGQNVTFRCDPISEHNRLYWYRQTLGQGPEFLTYFQNEAQLEKSRLLSDRFSAERPKGSFSTLEIQRTEQGDSAMYLCASSPDKLAFFGQGTRLTVV.

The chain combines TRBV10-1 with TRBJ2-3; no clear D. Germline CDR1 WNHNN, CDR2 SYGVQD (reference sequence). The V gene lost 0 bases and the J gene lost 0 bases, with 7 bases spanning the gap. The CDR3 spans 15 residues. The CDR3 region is CASSESPTSTDTQYF. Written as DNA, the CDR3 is TGCGCCAGCAGTGAGTCCCCTACTAGCACAGATACGCAGTATTTT.

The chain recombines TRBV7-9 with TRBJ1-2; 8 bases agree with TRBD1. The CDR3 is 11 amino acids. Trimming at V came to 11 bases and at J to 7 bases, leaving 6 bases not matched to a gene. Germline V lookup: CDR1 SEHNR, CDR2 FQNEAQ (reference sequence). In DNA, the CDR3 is TGTGCCTTAGGACAGGGAGGTGGCTACACCTTC. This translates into CALGQGGGYTF.

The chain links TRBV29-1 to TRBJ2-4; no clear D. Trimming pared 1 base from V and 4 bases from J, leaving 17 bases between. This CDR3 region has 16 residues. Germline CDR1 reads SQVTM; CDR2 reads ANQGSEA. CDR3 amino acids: CSVEVHVGEEKNIQYF. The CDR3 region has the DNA TGCAGCGTTGAAGTTCATGTCGGAGAAGAAAAAAACATTCAGTACTTC.

In nucleotides, the CDR3 is TGTGCCAGCAGTTTCGGGGGTGCTGAAAAACTGTTTTTT. Protein product: CASSFGGAEKLFF. The V gene is TRBV12-3 or TRBV12-4, the J gene TRBJ1-4; TRBD1 is a possible D gene (5 bases). V shed 3 bases and J shed 7 bases, with 9 bases lying between them. The CDR3 covers 13 residues.

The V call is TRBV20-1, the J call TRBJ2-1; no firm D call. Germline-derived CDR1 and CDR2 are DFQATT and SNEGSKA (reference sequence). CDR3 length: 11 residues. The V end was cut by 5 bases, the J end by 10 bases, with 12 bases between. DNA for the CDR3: TGCAGTGCTCTCTCGACCGGGGAGCAGTTCTTC. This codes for CSALSTGEQFF.

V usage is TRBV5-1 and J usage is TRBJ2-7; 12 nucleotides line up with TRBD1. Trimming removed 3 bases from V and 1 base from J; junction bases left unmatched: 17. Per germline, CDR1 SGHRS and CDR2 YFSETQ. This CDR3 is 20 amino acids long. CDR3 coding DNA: TGCGCCAGCAGCTGGACGGGTGGTGGGGACAGGGGGCTTTTGTCCTACGAGCAGTACTTC. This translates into CASSWTGGGDRGLLSYEQYF. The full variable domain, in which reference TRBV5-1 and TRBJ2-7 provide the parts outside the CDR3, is KAGVTQTPRYLIKTRGQQVTLSCSPISGHRSVSWYQQTPGQGLQFLFEYFSETQRNKGNFPGRFSGRQFSNSRSEMNVSTLELGDSALYLCASSWTGGGDRGLLSYEQYFGPGTRLTVT.

The CDR3 reads CASSRSPGGEAGNTIYF. The CDR3 region has the DNA TGTGCCAGTAGTAGATCGCCAGGGGGCGAGGCTGGAAACACCATATATTTT. The chain has TRBV19 and TRBJ1-3; 8 bases agree with TRBD1. The CDR3 totals 17 residues. Germline assignment: CDR1 LNHDA and CDR2 SQIVND (reference sequence). Unmatched junction bases numbered 10, after V lost 4 bases and J lost 2 bases.